This TCR beta chain was identified in a study of CD8 T cells in ankylosing spondylitis. TCRdb analysed the 5' RACE reads with MiXCR anew, one entry per CDR3 protein. The table lists approximately 340,000 distinct CDR3 sequences, over 12% of them singletons, with approximately 1.1% in the top ten. The table lists this clonotype with a few counts. Trimming shortened V by 6 bases and J by 5 bases, and 13 bases separated the two germline ends. This CDR3 contains 14 residues. Per germline, CDR1 MNHNS and CDR2 SASEGT. Sample: blood, either unsorted or a sorted T cell fraction (not recorded which). The V and J genes are TRBV6-1 and TRBJ2-2; D may match TRBD1 or TRBD2 (6 bases each). This receptor was obtained from a male donor with ankylosing spondylitis or in good health (not recorded which). For the CDR3, the DNA is TGTGCCAGCAGGAGGGGGGAGACTACCGGGGAGCTGTTTTTT. It specifies CASRRGETTGELFF.